The text below deals with one TCR beta chain. It lacks a known antigen. The sample holds no much larger clone one base away, and base qualities are not on file. CDR1 and CDR2 were assigned from the germline V gene (reference sequence) as LNHDA and SQIVND. The V and J ends are trimmed by 1 base and 2 bases, leaving 15 bases between them. The cysteine opens and the phenylalanine closes a CDR3 of 18 amino acids. The entry retains the CDR3 DNA only, 54 bases that are in frame from base 1. The trial excluded patients who had a history of autoimmune disease or were on systemic immunosuppression. Peripheral blood for TCR sequencing was drawn from every dose cohort at baseline, at cycle 4 day 1 and at cycle 7 day 1. The samples were taken from a phase I, first-in-human, multicenter, open-label dose-escalation trial of ivuxolimab. Adults with locally advanced or metastatic melanoma, renal cell carcinoma, hepatocellular carcinoma or head and neck squamous cell carcinoma were enrolled in the trial. CD4+ and CD8+ T cells were sorted separately from peripheral blood before TCR sequencing.

To sequence the TCRbeta CDR3 region, genomic DNA was isolated from the sorted cells. The immunoSEQ Assay was used for sequencing of TCRbeta CDR3 regions. This is the immuneACCESS table as TCRdb keeps it, with only in-frame sequences that have V and J called. A part of the clones is gone; compared with another copy, unresolved V genes explain less than half, and the rest is unexplained. Across this sample there are 90,000 to 120,000 clones, with roughly 90% seen only once. The ten largest clonotypes hold about 1.2% of the sample. The sample belongs to a study of OX40 agonist ivuxolimab in advanced cancers. Concerning the study at large: Ivuxolimab was a fully human IgG2 agonistic monoclonal antibody targeting the costimulatory receptor OX40 (CD134). Intravenous ivuxolimab was administered to patients every 2 weeks at six dose levels: 0.01, 0.1, 0.3, 1.5, 3 and 10 mg/kg. Among the roughly 52 dose-escalation patients, roughly 20 had hepatocellular carcinoma, approximately 15 melanoma, 9 renal cell carcinoma and 9 head and neck cancer. In the dose-escalation cohort, 70% to 90% of patients were male, and the mean age was 60 years with a range of about 23 to 79. Patients were allowed to have had prior anti-PD-1, anti-PD-L1 or anti-CTLA-4 therapy, and approximately 40% of the dose-escalation patients had been treated with checkpoint inhibitors. Partial responses occurred in three dose-escalation patients, of whom one had hepatocellular carcinoma and two had cutaneous melanoma. Peripheral TCRbeta sequencing was intended to test whether TCR sequence diversity was altered and clonal T-cell expansion was caused by ivuxolimab. The paper describes the monotherapy dose-escalation part (N of about 47 patients) of the phase I trial of ivuxolimab.

Broad study findings and their caveats: Low levels of normalized T-cell clonal expansion were also seen in some patients who did not respond. After ivuxolimab, CD8+ T cells had more expanded clones than CD4+ T cells on average. The antigen specificity of the peripheral T cells that underwent clonal expansion was not determined. Clonal expansion of both CD4+ and CD8+ blood T cells was observed from baseline to week 6 at doses 0.1 to 3.0 mg/kg. Partial responders in the 0.1-3.0 mg/kg groups had among the lowest normalized peripheral clonal expansion, especially among CD8+ T cells.

The chain was built from TRBV19 and TRBJ2-6, with the D gene too uncertain to name. Here the sequenced sample was CD4+ or CD8+ T cells sorted from blood, taken in a trial of the OX40 agonist ivuxolimab. The source is an adult with an advanced solid tumor such as melanoma, head and neck, liver or kidney cancer. CDR3 protein: CASSIGARLAAGANVLTF. The bases read TGTGCCAGTAGTATAGGGGCCCGACTGGCGGCTGGGGCCAACGTCCTGACTTTC.